The present entry profiles one T cell receptor beta chain with its context. What it binds is not known. The germline V and J ends were trimmed by 2 bases and 2 bases, with 15 bases remaining between them. The length of the CDR3 is 16 residues. Germline V gene data show CDR1 as MGHRA and CDR2 as YSYEKL. This sample is drawn from a study of post-analysis software for immune sequencing data. Study-level information: The cohort encompassed relapsing-remitting, secondary progressive and progressive-relapsing multiple sclerosis disease courses.

Regarding the study as a whole: By F measure, strong co-clustering occurred among samples prepared in the same batch. Patients showed TRBV5-6, TRBV5-1 and TRBV20-1 among 4 or 5 TRBV segments more frequent than in controls. Patients with multiple sclerosis recorded significantly lower normalized Chao1 diversity than controls, the study found.

Unique molecular identifiers were carried by the TCR beta cDNA libraries. With roughly 0.95 to 11 million T cells as the source, a few hundred thousand cDNA molecules resulted. In TCRdb, the PCR reads were re-called with MiXCR into one record per CDR3 protein. The table shows around 440,000 distinct CDR3 sequences, with under 55% occurring only once. Sequencing input: blood. The chain couples TRBV4-1 to TRBJ1-2; perhaps TRBD1 as D (6 bases). The sequence was collected from a girl aged 5 to 17 with multiple sclerosis. CDR3 in DNA: TGCGCCAGCAGCCAAAACACCCGGGACAAGAACTATGGCTACACCTTC. Protein: CASSQNTRDKNYGYTF.